These T cell receptor beta chains were read from a single sample in a study of blood T cell repertoires in COVID-19. TCRdb's copy holds only in-frame clones and misses some; the assay was immunoSEQ multiplex PCR. The top ten clones hold around 9% of a sample with about 73,000 clones, about 91% of them seen once. Specimen: peripheral blood. Receptors were obtained from a man aged 80 or over with acute or convalescent COVID-19. CDR3s include the opening cysteine and the closing phenylalanine or tryptophan.

j_call | cdr3_length | v_call | cdr3_aa
TRBJ2-1 | 17 | TRBV10-3 | CAISAPGRQGAFNEQFF
TRBJ2-5 | 13 | TRBV6-5 | CASSFPGSQTQYF
TRBJ1-4 | 14 | TRBV7-8 | CASSLGGGAEKLFF
TRBJ1-6 | 14 | TRBV9 | CASSLLDRNSPLHF
TRBJ1-1 | 14 | TRBV6-5 | CASSSGTPNTEAFF
TRBJ2-7 | 16 | TRBV6-5 | CASSYSPTGGSSEQYF
TRBJ2-3 | 14 | TRBV19 | CASSSGDITDTQYF
TRBJ1-1 | 11 | TRBV20-1 | CSARGTTKAFF
TRBJ2-1 | 13 | TRBV27 | CASSRSGNNEQFF
TRBJ1-5 | 18 | TRBV19 | CASSGQGVGLFSNQPQHF
TRBJ1-2 | 13 | TRBV14 | CASSPNLEYGYTF
TRBJ1-1 | 13 | TRBV29-1 | CSVEEQMNTEAFF
TRBJ2-7 | 12 | TRBV3-1/TRBV3-2 | CASSQDRYEQYF
TRBJ1-5 | 17 | TRBV19 | CASSRPGTGGINQPQHF
TRBJ2-7 | 14 | TRBV7-8 | CASSFGTGGLEQYF
TRBJ1-1 | 19 | TRBV18 | CASSPLTMTGLSGNTEAFF
TRBJ1-5 | 17 | TRBV2 | CASSEAGTVYSNQPQHF
TRBJ2-5 | 14 | TRBV19 | CASGLAGGSETQYF
TRBJ1-1 | 12 | TRBV5-6 | CATYRGGTEAFF
TRBJ2-3 | 18 | TRBV14 | CASSRYTGGPQGGDTQYF